This TCR beta chain came from a study of control samples from healthy donors and cancer patients. This clone appeared a few times. Using immunoSEQ multiplex PCR, the repertoire was profiled, and TCRdb retains in-frame clones only, with some absent. The sample lists 150,000 to 180,000 clones, roughly 94% seen once, with approximately 5.7% in the top ten. The length of the CDR3 is 12 residues. Germline V CDR1 and CDR2: SGHAT, FQNNGV. V lost 4 bases, J lost 13 bases, and 14 bases lay in between. This sequence was found in a middle-aged man in good health. J is TRBJ2-1 and V is TRBV11-2, with D tentatively TRBD1 or TRBD2 (5 bases each). Sample: blood. The CDR3 region is CASSSSGRAQFF. The CDR3 DNA reads TGTGCCAGCAGCTCGTCAGGGCGGGCCCAGTTCTTC. The entire variable domain, with the rest obtained from reference TRBV11-2 and TRBJ2-1, is as follows: EAGVAQSPRYKIIEKRQSVAFWCNPISGHATLYWYQQILGQGPKLLIQFQNNGVVDDSQLPKDRFSAERLKGVDSTLKIQPAKLEDSAVYLCASSSSGRAQFFGPGTRLTVL.